The rows below give T cell receptor beta chains drawn from one sample of a study of cytomegalovirus exposure and HLA in healthy donors. Clones were sequenced by immunoSEQ multiplex PCR, and TCRdb holds only the in-frame ones, with some missing. The repertoire holds approximately 180,000 clones, with roughly 80% as singletons. Sequencing was carried out using PBMCs. Source of these receptors: a man aged 25 to 45 in good health and CMV-seropositive. Both conserved end residues are part of each CDR3. D genes are given only for firm matches. For some rows the clone size is stated as once, few or many, or as a class when expanded; others skip it.

d_gene	v_gene	j_gene	abundance	CDR3aa	CDR3nt
.	TRBV28	TRBJ2-3	few	CASSFSAGDNTDTQYF	TGTGCCAGCAGTTTCTCGGCAGGTGATAACACAGATACGCAGTATTTT
.	TRBV5-6	TRBJ2-7	.	CASSLAQGLVYEQYF	TGTGCCAGCAGCTTGGCGCAGGGGTTGGTCTACGAGCAGTACTTC
.	TRBV6-5	TRBJ2-3	.	CASSFTSRGNTDTQYF	TGTGCCAGCAGTTTCACCTCGCGGGGAAACACAGATACGCAGTATTTT
TRBD1	TRBV7-2	TRBJ2-7	.	CASSLDHRDRRTYEQYF	TGTGCCAGCAGCTTAGACCACAGGGACAGGCGTACCTACGAGCAGTACTTC
.	TRBV7-9	TRBJ1-2	.	CASSLVGGGGFFSVYGYTF	TGTGCCAGCAGCTTAGTTGGGGGGGGTGGATTCTTCAGCGTCTATGGCTACACCTTC
.	TRBV5-6	TRBJ2-7	.	CASRIRAGSSEQYF	TGTGCCAGCAGGATAAGGGCAGGGTCGAGCGAGCAGTACTTC
TRBD2	TRBV6-1	TRBJ2-1	.	CASSGIAGIGVEQFF	TGTGCCAGCAGTGGCATAGCGGGGATCGGGGTTGAGCAGTTCTTC
TRBD1	TRBV5-1	TRBJ2-7	.	CASSGPGQSLYEQYF	TGCGCCAGCAGCGGGCCGGGACAGAGTTTATACGAGCAGTACTTC
.	TRBV19	TRBJ1-4	once	CASTTGATNEKLFF	TGTGCCAGTACCACCGGAGCAACTAATGAAAAACTGTTTTTT
TRBD1	TRBV27	TRBJ1-2	once	CASRRPGGGYGYTF	TGTGCCAGCAGAAGACCAGGGGGCGGCTATGGCTACACCTTC
.	TRBV5-1	TRBJ2-5	.	CASSLFAVSGETQYF	TGCGCCAGCAGCTTGTTCGCAGTCTCGGGGGAGACCCAGTACTTC
.	TRBV7-2	TRBJ2-1	.	CASSLISSYNEQFF	TGTGCCAGCAGCTTAATCTCTTCCTACAATGAGCAGTTCTTC
.	TRBV18	TRBJ1-2	.	CASSPLQDSNYGYTF	TGTGCCAGCTCACCACTCCAGGACTCTAACTATGGCTACACCTTC
.	TRBV6-5	TRBJ2-7	.	CASTPRLGRVYEQYF	TGTGCCAGCACCCCTCGGTTGGGCAGGGTCTACGAGCAGTACTTC
TRBD2	TRBV7-6	TRBJ2-2	once	CASSLVGLDQAGELFF	TGTGCCAGCAGCTTAGTGGGACTAGACCAAGCCGGGGAGCTGTTTTTT
TRBD1	TRBV7-9	TRBJ1-1	once	CSSTRTGGAVNTEAFF	TGTTCCAGCACCCGTACAGGGGGCGCGGTGAACACTGAAGCTTTCTTT
TRBD1	TRBV7-9	TRBJ2-2	.	CASSPTGGRRELFF	TGTGCCAGCAGCCCGACAGGGGGCCGCCGGGAGCTGTTTTTT
.	TRBV18	TRBJ1-1	.	CASSPLADLMNTEAFF	TGTGCCAGCTCACCGTTGGCCGATTTAATGAACACTGAAGCTTTCTTT
TRBD2	TRBV7-8	TRBJ2-7	.	CASSPGTSGTSVEQYF	TGTGCCAGCAGCCCCGGGACTAGCGGGACCTCTGTCGAGCAGTACTTC
TRBD2	TRBV5-8	TRBJ2-5	few	CASSPGLAGDQETQYF	TGTGCCAGCAGCCCCGGACTAGCGGGAGATCAAGAGACCCAGTACTTC
TRBD2	TRBV6-6	TRBJ2-5	few	CASSSTSSPRQETQYF	TGTGCCAGCAGTTCGACTAGCAGCCCCCGACAAGAGACCCAGTACTTC
TRBD1	TRBV19	TRBJ2-2	.	CASSIDRGLTGELFF	TGTGCCAGTAGTATAGACAGGGGGCTCACCGGGGAGCTGTTTTTT
TRBD1	TRBV5-1	TRBJ1-2	few	CASSLEGTGRGYTF	TGCGCCAGCAGCTTGGAGGGGACAGGGAGAGGCTACACCTTC
.	TRBV6-5	TRBJ2-7	few	CASSYSRGLANYEQYF	TGTGCCAGCAGTTACTCTAGGGGACTGGCGAACTACGAGCAGTACTTC
.	TRBV6-5	TRBJ2-3	.	CASSYNGALTDTQYF	TGTGCCAGCAGTTACAATGGGGCACTCACAGATACGCAGTATTTT
.	TRBV5-1	TRBJ2-7	.	CASSFLESSYEQYF	TGCGCCAGCAGCTTCCTGGAGAGCTCCTACGAGCAGTACTTC
.	TRBV7-9	TRBJ1-1	once	CATQQGNTEAFF	TGTGCCACACAACAGGGGAACACTGAAGCTTTCTTT
TRBD1	TRBV5-1	TRBJ2-1	.	CASRTGTGAGDEQFF	TGCGCCAGCAGGACGGGAACAGGGGCAGGGGATGAGCAGTTCTTC
TRBD1	TRBV30	TRBJ1-4	.	CAWSVLFGTENEKLFF	TGTGCCTGGAGTGTACTATTCGGGACAGAGAATGAAAAACTGTTTTTT
TRBD1	TRBV12-5	TRBJ2-3	.	CASGSTGIVADTQYF	TGTGCTAGTGGATCGACAGGGATCGTCGCAGATACGCAGTATTTT
TRBD2	TRBV7-9	TRBJ2-2	.	CASTSTSGSDTGELFF	TGTGCCAGCACCTCGACTAGCGGGAGTGATACCGGGGAGCTGTTTTTT
.	TRBV30	TRBJ2-5	.	CARGSQQETQYF	TGTGCCCGGGGGAGCCAGCAAGAGACCCAGTACTTC
TRBD1	TRBV18	TRBJ2-3	.	CASSPAGTGPADTQYF	TGTGCCAGCTCACCAGCCGGGACAGGGCCGGCAGATACGCAGTATTTT
.	TRBV7-9	TRBJ2-1	.	CASSLGAWGQGNEQFF	TGTGCCAGCAGCTTAGGCGCCTGGGGGCAGGGCAATGAGCAGTTCTTC
TRBD1	TRBV4-3	TRBJ2-7	.	CASSQDLNRGRAYEQYF	TGCGCCAGCAGCCAAGACCTAAACAGGGGTCGGGCCTACGAGCAGTACTTC
TRBD1	TRBV7-9	TRBJ1-1	once	CSSSIPFGDSTEAFF	TGTTCCAGCAGCATCCCTTTTGGGGACAGTACTGAAGCTTTCTTT
.	TRBV12-5	TRBJ1-1	.	CASRGSKDTEAFF	TGTGCTAGTCGGGGGTCTAAGGACACTGAAGCTTTCTTT
.	TRBV7-9	TRBJ2-3	.	CASSSRGSGSTDTQYF	TGTGCCAGCAGTTCCCGGGGCAGCGGGAGCACAGATACGCAGTATTTT
TRBD2	TRBV19	TRBJ2-2	.	CASSIGLTSGRVNTGELFF	TGTGCCAGTAGTATTGGCTTGACTAGCGGGAGAGTGAACACCGGGGAGCTGTTTTTT
.	TRBV6-1	TRBJ2-7	few	CASSEGGGMIYEQYF	TGTGCCAGCAGTGAAGGGGGCGGGATGATCTACGAGCAGTACTTC
.	TRBV10-1	TRBJ1-1	.	CASSEQLNTEAFF	TGCGCCAGCAGTGAGCAGTTGAACACTGAAGCTTTCTTT